These T cell receptor beta chains were read from a single sample in a study of beta chain features in type 1 diabetes. Profiling relied on immunoSEQ multiplex PCR, and the TCRdb table lists in-frame clones only, not all of them. The sample consists of roughly 290,000 clones, about 15% of them appearing once. The material sequenced was naive CD4+ T cells from blood. These receptors were taken from a man aged 18-30 years with type 1 diabetes. The CDR3 runs from the conserved cysteine through the conserved F or W. The D gene is left open where the match is weak. Some rows have no size entry. The others give once, few or many, or a class for an expanded clone.

>-|TRBV7-9|TRBD2|TRBJ2-7
TGTGCCAGCGTACTGGCGGGAGGGCCCTACGAGCAGTACTTC
CASVLAGGPYEQYF
>-|TRBV7-9|TRBD2|TRBJ2-2
TGTGCCAGCAGCTTACCCGGGACTAGCGCGAACACCGGGGAGCTGTTTTTT
CASSLPGTSANTGELFF
>few|TRBV2|-|TRBJ2-1
TGTGCCAGGGGAGATCGGTACAATGAGCAGTTCTTC
CARGDRYNEQFF
>-|TRBV7-2|-|TRBJ2-6
TGTGCCAGCAGCCGGCAGGGCCCAAGCTCTGGGGCCAACGTCCTGACTTTC
CASSRQGPSSGANVLTF
>few|TRBV15|-|TRBJ1-2
TGTGCCACCAGCCCTCGGTTGGGGGGATATGGCTACACCTTC
CATSPRLGGYGYTF
>-|TRBV18|-|TRBJ2-1
TGTGCCAGCTCTGGGGACAACCAAGTGGATGAGCAGTTCTTC
CASSGDNQVDEQFF
>once|TRBV7-2|-|TRBJ2-7
TGTGCCAGCAGCTTAGGAGGACTACCCTCCTACGAGCAGTACTTC
CASSLGGLPSYEQYF
>few|TRBV28|-|TRBJ1-5
TGTGCCAGCAGCCAGGCGAGCCGGGAAAATCAGCCCCAGCATTTT
CASSQASRENQPQHF
>few|TRBV29-1|TRBD1|TRBJ1-1
TGCAGCGCCGGGGGACAGTGGAACACTGAAGCTTTCTTT
CSAGGQWNTEAFF
>few|TRBV11-3|TRBD1|TRBJ2-7
TGTGCCCGGCCGGGACAGTCTGTAAACGAGCAGTACTTC
CARPGQSVNEQYF
>few|TRBV29-1|-|TRBJ2-5
TGCAGCGTTAGACAGTACCAAGAGACCCAGTACTTC
CSVRQYQETQYF
>few|TRBV7-9|TRBD2|TRBJ2-7
TGTGCCAGCAGCACTGGACTAGCGGGACCCTCGGAGCAGTACTTC
CASSTGLAGPSEQYF
>few|TRBV30|-|TRBJ1-1
TGTGCCTGGAGGCAGACTGAAGCTTTCTTT
CAWRQTEAFF
>-|TRBV23-1|TRBD2|TRBJ2-3
TGCGCCAGCAGTCAATCCGGGGGGGATACGCAGTATTTT
CASSQSGGDTQYF
>-|TRBV5-6|-|TRBJ2-5
TGTGCCAGCAGCTTGGCTTTGCGGGGAATGGAGACCCAGTACTTC
CASSLALRGMETQYF
>-|TRBV9|-|TRBJ1-1
TGTGCCAGCAGCCCCGCGGGGAGGGGTAACACTGAAGCTTTCTTT
CASSPAGRGNTEAFF
>few|TRBV7-2|-|TRBJ2-2
TGTGCCAGCAGACTGGGGGGCACCGGGGAGCTGTTTTTT
CASRLGGTGELFF
>few|TRBV5-1|TRBD1|TRBJ1-2
TGCGCCAGCAGCTTGGAAGGGGGCGTTGGCTACACCTTC
CASSLEGGVGYTF
>-|TRBV10-3|TRBD1|TRBJ1-1
TGTGCCATCAGTGATACAGGGGAAACTGAAGCTTTCTTT
CAISDTGETEAFF
>-|TRBV7-9|-|TRBJ2-7
TGTGCCAGCAGCCGAGGCCGGGACAAAGTCTACGAGCAGTACTTC
CASSRGRDKVYEQYF
>few|TRBV18|TRBD1|TRBJ1-3
TGTGCCAGCTCACCGACAGGGGGAAACACCATATATTTT
CASSPTGGNTIYF
>-|TRBV7-2|-|TRBJ1-5
TGTGCCAGCAGCTTAGTGGGCTCCCGGGGAAATCAGCCCCAGCATTTT
CASSLVGSRGNQPQHF
>-|TRBV23-1|TRBD1|TRBJ2-7
TGCGCCAGCAGTCAGGCCGGGACAGGGACCCGATACGAGCAGTACTTC
CASSQAGTGTRYEQYF